A selection of T cell receptor beta chains follows, all from one sample in a study of human T cells and chemical hapten exposure. TCRdb used MiXCR to reprocess the 5' RACE reads, holding one entry per CDR3 protein. The sample has under 100,000 distinct CDR3 sequences; 15% to 20% are singletons. These receptors all stem from a female donor in good health. Each CDR3 is given with its conserved first and last residue. D genes are given only for firm matches. The size field is filled for only some rows; it gives once, few, many or a size class.

j_gene | d_gene | v_gene | len | abundance | CDR3nt | CDR3aa
TRBJ1-5 | NA | TRBV7-2 | 13 | few | TGTGCCAGCAGCTTAGGGGGAAGCCAGCCCCAGCATTTT | CASSLGGSQPQHF
TRBJ2-5 | NA | TRBV2 | 10 | many | TGTGCCATCAATGGGGAGGCCCAGTACTTC | CAINGEAQYF
TRBJ2-7 | NA | TRBV3-1 | 13 | few | TGTGCCAGCAGTCTCGGGCCCTCCTACGAGCAGTACTTC | CASSLGPSYEQYF
TRBJ1-5 | TRBD1 | TRBV3-1 | 14 | NA | TGTGCCAGCTCATCCAGGGGGAGCAATCAGCCCCAGCATTTT | CASSSRGSNQPQHF
TRBJ1-2 | NA | TRBV25-1 | 16 | NA | TGTGCCAGCAGTCCCACTCTGGGGGCGGAAAACTATGGCTACACCTTC | CASSPTLGAENYGYTF
TRBJ2-7 | NA | TRBV2 | 13 | few | TGTGCCAGCAGTGAACTACAGGGCTACGAGCAGTACTTC | CASSELQGYEQYF
TRBJ2-6 | NA | TRBV2 | 15 | NA | TGTGCCAGCAGAAGTCTCAGGGCTGGGGCCAACGTCCTGACTTTC | CASRSLRAGANVLTF
TRBJ1-1 | TRBD1 | TRBV28 | 14 | few | TGTGCCATCTACTCACAGGGGAGGGGGGTTGGAGCTTTCTTT | CAIYSQGRGVGAFF
TRBJ2-3 | NA | TRBV21-1 | 15 | many | TGTGCCAGCCTACACCCATGGACAGGGACAGATACGCAGTATTTT | CASLHPWTGTDTQYF
TRBJ1-6 | TRBD1 | TRBV20-1 | 15 | NA | TGCAGTGCTAGGGGAGACAGGGTCTATAATTCACCCCTCCACTTT | CSARGDRVYNSPLHF
TRBJ2-5 | NA | TRBV5-1 | 14 | few | TGCGCCAGCAGCTTGGTACAGCCTCAAGAGACCCAGTACTTC | CASSLVQPQETQYF
TRBJ2-3 | NA | TRBV3-1 | 16 | NA | TGTGCCAGCAGCCAAGATAGATGGGAGGATGCAGATACGCAGTATTTT | CASSQDRWEDADTQYF
TRBJ2-1 | NA | TRBV3-1 | 17 | NA | TGTGCCAGCAGCCAGATCCCGACCCTGCTCTCCTACAATGAGCAGTTCTTC | CASSQIPTLLSYNEQFF
TRBJ1-2 | NA | TRBV27 | 13 | few | TGTGCCAGCAGTCCTGGAGTCGTCTATGGCTACACCTTC | CASSPGVVYGYTF
TRBJ2-5 | TRBD2 | TRBV29-1 | 15 | NA | TGCAGCGTTGAACTTAGCGGGGGGTCTCAAGAGACCCAGTACTTC | CSVELSGGSQETQYF
TRBJ1-1 | NA | TRBV20-1 | 13 | NA | TGCAGTGCTAGTCGGCGGCTGAACACTGAAGCTTTCTTT | CSASRRLNTEAFF
TRBJ1-4 | NA | TRBV7-2 | 18 | few | TGTGCCAGCAGCTTAGCGCGAGGGTCGGCGGTAACTAATGAAAAACTGTTTTTT | CASSLARGSAVTNEKLFF
TRBJ1-2 | TRBD1 | TRBV5-4 | 14 | few | TGTGCCAGCAGCTCTGGACAGGGCGTCGATGGCTACACCTTC | CASSSGQGVDGYTF
TRBJ1-1 | NA | TRBV7-2 | 14 | NA | TGTGCCAGCAGGGGTGGGGCGGGCGGGACTGAAGCTTTCTTT | CASRGGAGGTEAFF
TRBJ1-3 | TRBD1 | TRBV7-2 | 15 | few | TGTGCCAGCAGCACAGGGACAGTCTCTGGAAACACCATATATTTT | CASSTGTVSGNTIYF
TRBJ2-3 | TRBD2 | TRBV20-1 | 13 | few | TGCAGTGCTGGGACTAGCGCGACAGATACGCAGTATTTT | CSAGTSATDTQYF
TRBJ2-3 | TRBD2 | TRBV12-3/TRBV12-4 | 18 | few | TGTGCCAGCAGTCCCGGGACTAGCGGGGGCGGGGGGGCAGATACGCAGTATTTT | CASSPGTSGGGGADTQYF
TRBJ1-1 | TRBD1 | TRBV5-1 | 17 | few | TGCGCCAGCAGCTTGGCCCCGACCGGGACAGTGAACACTGAAGCTTTCTTT | CASSLAPTGTVNTEAFF
TRBJ2-3 | NA | TRBV5-1 | 17 | few | TGCGCCAGCAGCCTGACCTTACAGGGCACTAGCACAGATACGCAGTATTTT | CASSLTLQGTSTDTQYF
TRBJ2-1 | NA | TRBV24-1 | 13 | few | TGTGCCACCAGTGAGCCCGCCTTTAATGAGCAGTTCTTC | CATSEPAFNEQFF
TRBJ2-1 | TRBD2 | TRBV20-1 | 15 | medium-sized | TGCAGTGCCTATCCGGGACTAGCGTCACTCAATGAGCAGTTCTTC | CSAYPGLASLNEQFF
TRBJ1-1 | NA | TRBV20-1 | 13 | NA | TGCAGTGCTAGATGGACAGCTAACACTGAAGCTTTCTTT | CSARWTANTEAFF
TRBJ2-3 | NA | TRBV27 | 15 | few | TGTGCCAGCAGACCGTCTACCGCTAGGACAGATACGCAGTATTTT | CASRPSTARTDTQYF
TRBJ2-7 | NA | TRBV9 | 15 | few | TGTGCCAGCAGCCCTGGGGAGGGGGTCTTCGGCGAGCAGTACTTC | CASSPGEGVFGEQYF
TRBJ2-7 | NA | TRBV6-1 | 15 | NA | TGTGCCAGCAGTGAAAAGTCTCACAGAGACTACGAGCAGTACTTC | CASSEKSHRDYEQYF
TRBJ2-7 | NA | TRBV5-4 | 11 | NA | TGTGCCAGCAGCTTGGAGGACGAGCAGTACTTC | CASSLEDEQYF
TRBJ1-1 | NA | TRBV7-9 | 15 | few | TGTGCCAGCAGCTTAGGAGGGGATCCAAACACTGAAGCTTTCTTT | CASSLGGDPNTEAFF
TRBJ1-1 | TRBD1 | TRBV10-3 | 16 | NA | TGTGCCATCAGTCCAGGGGGTGTGGGGTGGAACACTGAAGCTTTCTTT | CAISPGGVGWNTEAFF
TRBJ1-6 | NA | TRBV12-3/TRBV12-4 | 12 | few | TGTGCCAGCAGTTTATCGTCCGGACCCCTCCACTTT | CASSLSSGPLHF
TRBJ1-1 | NA | TRBV29-1 | 13 | NA | TGCAGCGTTGGTGGGAACAGGAAACCTGAAGCTTTCTTT | CSVGGNRKPEAFF
TRBJ1-2 | TRBD1 | TRBV20-1 | 14 | few | TGCAGTGCTAGAGGACAGGGTGATAACTATGGCTACACCTTC | CSARGQGDNYGYTF
TRBJ2-1 | NA | TRBV4-1 | 16 | few | TGCGCCAGCAGCCAAGCTGGGGGGCACCGGAGAAATGAGCAGTTCTTC | CASSQAGGHRRNEQFF
TRBJ2-4 | NA | TRBV20-1 | 14 | NA | TGCAGTGCAAGCCCCGACTCTGCCAAAAACATTCAGTACTTC | CSASPDSAKNIQYF
TRBJ1-6 | NA | TRBV28 | 14 | NA | TGTGCCAGCAGCCCAGGCAGTTTAGGAGGACCCCTCCACTTT | CASSPGSLGGPLHF
TRBJ2-3 | TRBD2 | TRBV6-6 | 15 | NA | TGTGCCAGCAGTTACTCGCGGGGGGGCACAGATACGCAGTATTTT | CASSYSRGGTDTQYF
TRBJ2-3 | TRBD2 | TRBV20-1 | 15 | few | TGCAGTGCTCCCCCCAGCGGGGGGGGATCAGATACGCAGTATTTT | CSAPPSGGGSDTQYF
TRBJ2-1 | NA | TRBV3-1 | 20 | NA | TGTGCCAGCAGCCAAGAACGGGCAAGCCTAACCCAGAGCTCCTACAATGAGCAGTTCTTC | CASSQERASLTQSSYNEQFF
TRBJ1-3 | NA | TRBV18 | 19 | few | TGTGCCAGCTCCCGGGGACCGTCAAACCCTACGATCTCTGGAAACACCATATATTTT | CASSRGPSNPTISGNTIYF
TRBJ1-1 | NA | TRBV16 | 14 | NA | TGTGCCAGCAGCCGCAATCAGGGAGGCAGTGAAGCTTTCTTT | CASSRNQGGSEAFF
TRBJ2-2 | TRBD1 | TRBV2 | 16 | NA | TGTGCCACCTGGACAGGGAGGACAATAGATACCGGGGAGCTGTTTTTT | CATWTGRTIDTGELFF
TRBJ2-2 | TRBD1 | TRBV6-1 | 14 | NA | TGTGCCACCTCGGGACAGGGGTACACCGGGGAGCTGTTTTTT | CATSGQGYTGELFF
TRBJ1-6 | NA | TRBV2 | 15 | NA | TGTGCCAGCCAGCCCTTGACAGGACTCGGTTCACCCCTCCACTTT | CASQPLTGLGSPLHF
TRBJ1-1 | NA | TRBV2 | 14 | NA | TGTGCCAGCAGGCTTGGGACGGCGGGCACTGAAGCTTTCTTT | CASRLGTAGTEAFF
TRBJ2-1 | TRBD2 | TRBV5-1 | 14 | few | TGCGCCAGCAGCTCCCCGGAGCGGGGGACTTCTCTGTTCTTC | CASSSPERGTSLFF